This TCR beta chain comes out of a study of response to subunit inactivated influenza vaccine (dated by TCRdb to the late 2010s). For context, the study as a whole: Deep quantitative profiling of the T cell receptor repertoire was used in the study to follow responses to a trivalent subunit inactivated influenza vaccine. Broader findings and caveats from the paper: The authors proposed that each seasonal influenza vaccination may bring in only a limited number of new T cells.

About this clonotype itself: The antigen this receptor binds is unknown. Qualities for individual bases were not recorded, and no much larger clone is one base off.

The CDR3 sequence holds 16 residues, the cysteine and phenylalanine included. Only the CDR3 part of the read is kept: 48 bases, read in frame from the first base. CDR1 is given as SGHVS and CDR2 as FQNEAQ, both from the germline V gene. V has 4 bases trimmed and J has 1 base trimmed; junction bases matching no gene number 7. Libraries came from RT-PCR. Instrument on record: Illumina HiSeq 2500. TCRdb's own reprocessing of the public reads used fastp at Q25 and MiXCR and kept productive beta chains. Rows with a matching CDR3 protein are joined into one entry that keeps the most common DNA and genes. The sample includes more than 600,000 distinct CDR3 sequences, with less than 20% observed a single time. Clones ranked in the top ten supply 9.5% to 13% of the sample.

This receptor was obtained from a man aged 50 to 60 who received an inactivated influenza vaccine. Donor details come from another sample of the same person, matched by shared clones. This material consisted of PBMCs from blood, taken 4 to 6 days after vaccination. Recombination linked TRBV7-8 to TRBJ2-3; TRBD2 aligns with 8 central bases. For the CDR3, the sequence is CASSSRAGGGTDTQYF. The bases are TGTGCCAGCAGCTCGCGGGCGGGGGGCGGCACAGATACGCAGTATTTT.